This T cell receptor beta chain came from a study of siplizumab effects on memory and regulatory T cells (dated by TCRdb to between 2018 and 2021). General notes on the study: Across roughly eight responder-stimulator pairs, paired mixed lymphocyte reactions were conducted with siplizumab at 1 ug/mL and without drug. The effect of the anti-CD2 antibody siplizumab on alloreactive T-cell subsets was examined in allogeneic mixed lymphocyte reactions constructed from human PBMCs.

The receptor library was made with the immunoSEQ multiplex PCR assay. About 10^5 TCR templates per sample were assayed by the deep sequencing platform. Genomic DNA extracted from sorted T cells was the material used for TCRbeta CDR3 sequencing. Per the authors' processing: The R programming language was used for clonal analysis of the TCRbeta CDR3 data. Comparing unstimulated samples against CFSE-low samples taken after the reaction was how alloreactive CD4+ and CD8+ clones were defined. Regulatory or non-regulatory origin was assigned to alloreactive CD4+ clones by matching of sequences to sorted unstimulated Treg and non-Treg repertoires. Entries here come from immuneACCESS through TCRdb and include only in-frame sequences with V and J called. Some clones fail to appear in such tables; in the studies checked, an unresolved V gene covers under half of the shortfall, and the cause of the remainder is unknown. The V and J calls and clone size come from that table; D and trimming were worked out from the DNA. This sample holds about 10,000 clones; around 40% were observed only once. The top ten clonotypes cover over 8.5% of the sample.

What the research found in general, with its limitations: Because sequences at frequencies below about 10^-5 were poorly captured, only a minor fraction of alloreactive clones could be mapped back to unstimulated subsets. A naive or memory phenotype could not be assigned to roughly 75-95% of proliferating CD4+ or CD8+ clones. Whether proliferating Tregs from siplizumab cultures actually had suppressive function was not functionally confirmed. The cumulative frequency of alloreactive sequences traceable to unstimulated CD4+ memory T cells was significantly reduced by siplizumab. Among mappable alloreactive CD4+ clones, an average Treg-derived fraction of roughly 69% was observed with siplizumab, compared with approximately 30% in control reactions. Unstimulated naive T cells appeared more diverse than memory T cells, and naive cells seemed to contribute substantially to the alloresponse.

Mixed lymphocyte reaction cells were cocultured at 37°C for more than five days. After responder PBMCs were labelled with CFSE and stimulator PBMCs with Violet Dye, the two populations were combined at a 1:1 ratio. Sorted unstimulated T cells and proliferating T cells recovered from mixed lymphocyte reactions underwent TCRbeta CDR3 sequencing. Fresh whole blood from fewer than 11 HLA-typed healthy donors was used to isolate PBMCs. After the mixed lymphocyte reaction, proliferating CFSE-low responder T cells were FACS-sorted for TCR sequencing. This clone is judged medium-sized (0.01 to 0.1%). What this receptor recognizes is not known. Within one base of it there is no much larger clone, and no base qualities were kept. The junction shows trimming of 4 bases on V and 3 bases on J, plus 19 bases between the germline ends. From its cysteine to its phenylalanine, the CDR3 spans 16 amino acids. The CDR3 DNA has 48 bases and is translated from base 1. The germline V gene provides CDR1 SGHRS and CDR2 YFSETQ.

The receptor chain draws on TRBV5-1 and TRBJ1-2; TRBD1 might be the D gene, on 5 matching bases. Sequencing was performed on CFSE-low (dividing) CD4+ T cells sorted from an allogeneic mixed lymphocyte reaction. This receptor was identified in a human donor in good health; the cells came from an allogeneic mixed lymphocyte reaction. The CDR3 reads CASSPLTFGTDYGYTF. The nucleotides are TGCGCCAGCAGCCCGCTAACTTTTGGGACGGACTATGGCTACACCTTC. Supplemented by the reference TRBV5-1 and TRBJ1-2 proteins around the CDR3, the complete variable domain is KAGVTQTPRYLIKTRGQQVTLSCSPISGHRSVSWYQQTPGQGLQFLFEYFSETQRNKGNFPGRFSGRQFSNSRSEMNVSTLELGDSALYLCASSPLTFGTDYGYTFGSGTRLTVV.